This TCR beta chain was identified during a study of blood T cell repertoires in COVID-19. Clones were read by immunoSEQ multiplex PCR, and TCRdb kept only the in-frame ones, dropping some. The table lists about 200,000 clones, 65% to 90% of them singletons. This CDR3 spans 17 amino acids. Germline V gene sequence: CDR1 SGDLS, CDR2 YYNGEE. V lost 0 bases to trimming and J lost 5 bases, with 17 bases between them. The receptor was isolated from a woman in her thirties or forties with acute COVID-19. The genes are TRBV9 and TRBJ1-4; D is perhaps TRBD1 (5 bases). Sequenced material: PBMCs or T cells enriched from blood (not recorded which). CDR3 DNA sequence: TGTGCCAGCAGCGTAGGAAGTATCGGGAGGGGAAATGAAAAACTGTTTTTT. This translates into CASSVGSIGRGNEKLFF.